This TCR beta chain appears in the sequencing data of a study of CD8+ T cells in alopecia areata. Study context: Tofacitinib was taken orally by treated patients, and the dose was 5 to 10 mg twice daily.

V lost 3 bases, J lost 5 bases, and 10 bases stayed unmatched. CDR3 size: 15 residues. CDR1 and CDR2 (germline): GTSNPN, SVGIG (reference sequence). RNA extraction and reverse transcription yielded cDNA as sequencing template. Sequencing used immunoSEQ multiplex PCR; TCRdb keeps in-frame clones, though not all of them. Among about 98,000 clones listed, under 45% were seen once. The specimen sequenced was CD4+ T cells sorted from blood. The chain joins TRBV30 to TRBJ2-7, with 10 bases identical to TRBD1. The receptor was derived from a human donor with alopecia areata. The CDR3 bases are TGTGCCTGGAGCGGCACCGGGACAGGGGAGCACGAGCAGTACTTC. Encoded protein: CAWSGTGTGEHEQYF.